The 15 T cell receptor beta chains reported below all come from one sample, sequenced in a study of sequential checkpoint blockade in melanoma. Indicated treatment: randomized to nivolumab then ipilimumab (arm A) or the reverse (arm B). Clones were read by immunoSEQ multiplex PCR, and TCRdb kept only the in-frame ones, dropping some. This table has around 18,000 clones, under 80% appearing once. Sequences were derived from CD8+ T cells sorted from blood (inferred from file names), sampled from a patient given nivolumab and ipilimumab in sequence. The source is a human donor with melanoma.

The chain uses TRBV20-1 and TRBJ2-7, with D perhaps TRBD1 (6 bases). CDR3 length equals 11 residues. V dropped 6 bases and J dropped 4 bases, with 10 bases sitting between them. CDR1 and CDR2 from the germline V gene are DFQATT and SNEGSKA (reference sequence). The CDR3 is CSAIRGYEQYF. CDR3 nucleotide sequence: TGCAGTGCCATTAGGGGGTACGAGCAGTACTTC.

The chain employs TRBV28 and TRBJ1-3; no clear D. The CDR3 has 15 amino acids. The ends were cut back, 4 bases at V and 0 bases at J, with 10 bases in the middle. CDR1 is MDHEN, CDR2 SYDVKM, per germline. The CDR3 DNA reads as TGTGCCAGCAGTTCAAACACAGTCTCTGGAAACACCATATATTTT. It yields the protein CASSSNTVSGNTIYF.

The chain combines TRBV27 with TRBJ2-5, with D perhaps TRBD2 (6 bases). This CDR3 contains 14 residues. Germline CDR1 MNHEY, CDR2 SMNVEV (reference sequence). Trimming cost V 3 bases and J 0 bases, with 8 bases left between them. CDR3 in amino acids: CASSFGGYQETQYF. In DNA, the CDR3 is TGTGCCAGCAGTTTTGGGGGGTACCAAGAGACCCAGTACTTC.

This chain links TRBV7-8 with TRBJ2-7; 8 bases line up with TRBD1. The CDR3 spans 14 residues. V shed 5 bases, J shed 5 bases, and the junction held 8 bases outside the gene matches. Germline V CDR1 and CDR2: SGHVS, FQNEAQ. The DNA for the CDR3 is TGTGCCAGCAGCCCAAACAGGGGGAAAGACGAGCAGTACTTC. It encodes CASSPNRGKDEQYF. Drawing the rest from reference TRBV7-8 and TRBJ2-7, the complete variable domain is GAGVSQSPRYKVAKRGQDVALRCDPISGHVSLFWYQQALGQGPEFLTYFQNEAQLDKSGLPSDRFFAERPEGSVSTLKIQRTQQEDSAVYLCASSPNRGKDEQYFGPGTRLTVT.

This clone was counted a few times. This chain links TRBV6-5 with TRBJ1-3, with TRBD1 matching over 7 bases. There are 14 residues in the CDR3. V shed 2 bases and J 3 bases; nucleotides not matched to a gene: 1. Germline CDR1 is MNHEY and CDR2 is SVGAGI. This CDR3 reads CASSYTGVGNTIYF. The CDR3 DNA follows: TGTGCCAGCAGTTACACAGGGGTTGGAAACACCATATATTTT.

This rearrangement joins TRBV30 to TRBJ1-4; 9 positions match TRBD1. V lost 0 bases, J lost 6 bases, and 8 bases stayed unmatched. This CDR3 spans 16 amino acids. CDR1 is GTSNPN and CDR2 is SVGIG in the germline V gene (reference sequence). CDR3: CAWSVISGQGYEKLFF. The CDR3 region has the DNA TGTGCCTGGAGTGTTATCTCAGGACAGGGGTATGAAAAACTGTTTTTT.

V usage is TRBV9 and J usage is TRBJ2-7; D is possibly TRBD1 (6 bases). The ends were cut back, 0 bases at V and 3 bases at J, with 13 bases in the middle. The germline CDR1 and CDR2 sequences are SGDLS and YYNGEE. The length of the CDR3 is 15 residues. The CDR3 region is CASSVVPDRVYEQYF. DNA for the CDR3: TGTGCCAGCAGCGTAGTACCGGACAGAGTCTACGAGCAGTACTTC.

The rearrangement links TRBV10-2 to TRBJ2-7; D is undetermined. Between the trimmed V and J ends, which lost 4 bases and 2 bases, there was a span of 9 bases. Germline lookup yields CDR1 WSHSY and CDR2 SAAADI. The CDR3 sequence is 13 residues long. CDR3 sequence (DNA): TGCGCCAGCAGTGTCGCGGTAGCCTACGAGCAGTACTTC. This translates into CASSVAVAYEQYF.

CDR3 amino acids: CASSFGTGNQPQHF. CDR3 sequence (DNA): TGTGCCAGCAGCTTTGGGACAGGAAATCAGCCCCAGCATTTT. V gene TRBV5-6 combines with J gene TRBJ1-5, with TRBD1 matching over 8 bases. Trimming at V came to 2 bases and at J to 4 bases, leaving 2 bases not matched to a gene. There are 14 residues in the CDR3. Germline V gene sequence: CDR1 SGHDT, CDR2 YYEEEE.

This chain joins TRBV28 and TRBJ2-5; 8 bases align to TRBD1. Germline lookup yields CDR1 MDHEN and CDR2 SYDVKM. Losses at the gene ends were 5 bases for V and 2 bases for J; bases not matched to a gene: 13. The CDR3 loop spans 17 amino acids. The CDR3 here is CASSITWTGKKQETQYF. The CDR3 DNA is TGTGCCAGCAGTATTACCTGGACAGGGAAAAAGCAAGAGACCCAGTACTTC.

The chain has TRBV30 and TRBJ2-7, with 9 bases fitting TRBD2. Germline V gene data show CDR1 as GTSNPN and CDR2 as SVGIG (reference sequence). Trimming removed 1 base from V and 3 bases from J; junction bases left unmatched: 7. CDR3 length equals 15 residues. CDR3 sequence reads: CAWSDEVAGDYEQYF. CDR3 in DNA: TGTGCCTGGAGTGACGAGGTAGCGGGGGACTACGAGCAGTACTTC.

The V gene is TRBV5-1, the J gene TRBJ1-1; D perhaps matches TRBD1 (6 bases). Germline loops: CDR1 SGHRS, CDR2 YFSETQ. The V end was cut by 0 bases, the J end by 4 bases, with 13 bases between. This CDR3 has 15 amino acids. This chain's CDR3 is CASSLEWEGGTEAFF. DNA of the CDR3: TGCGCCAGCAGCTTGGAGTGGGAAGGGGGCACTGAAGCTTTCTTT.

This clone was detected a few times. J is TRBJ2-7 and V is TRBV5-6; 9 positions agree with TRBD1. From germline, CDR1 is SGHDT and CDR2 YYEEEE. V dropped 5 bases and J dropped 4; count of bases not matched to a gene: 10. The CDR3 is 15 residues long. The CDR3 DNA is TGTGCCAGCAGTGAACCGGGACAGGGTACGTACGAGCAGTACTTC. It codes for CASSEPGQGTYEQYF.

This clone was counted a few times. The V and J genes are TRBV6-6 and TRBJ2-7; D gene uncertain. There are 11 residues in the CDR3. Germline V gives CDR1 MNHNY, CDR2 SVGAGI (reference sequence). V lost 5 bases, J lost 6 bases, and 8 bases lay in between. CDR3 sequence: CASSPSTEQYF. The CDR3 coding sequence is TGTGCCAGCAGTCCGAGTACCGAGCAGTACTTC.

The CDR3, as DNA: TGTGCCAGCAGCACACGTAATTCCTACACCTTC. This codes for CASSTRNSYTF. V usage is TRBV9 and J usage is TRBJ1-2, with unresolved D. CDR3 length: 11 amino acids. V gave up 4 bases and J gave up 10 bases, with 11 bases separating them. Germline lookup yields CDR1 SGDLS and CDR2 YYNGEE.